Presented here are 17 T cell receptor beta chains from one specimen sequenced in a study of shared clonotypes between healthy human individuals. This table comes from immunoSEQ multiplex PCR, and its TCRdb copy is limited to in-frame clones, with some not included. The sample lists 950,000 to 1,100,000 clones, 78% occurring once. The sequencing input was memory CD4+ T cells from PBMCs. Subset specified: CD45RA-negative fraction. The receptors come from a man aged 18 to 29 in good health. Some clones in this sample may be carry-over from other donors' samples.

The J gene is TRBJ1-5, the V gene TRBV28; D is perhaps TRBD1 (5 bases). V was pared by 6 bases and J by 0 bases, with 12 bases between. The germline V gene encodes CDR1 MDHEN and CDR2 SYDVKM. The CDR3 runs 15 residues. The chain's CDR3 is CASRLGGVSNQPQHF. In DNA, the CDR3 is TGTGCCAGCAGACTGGGGGGGGTTAGCAATCAGCCCCAGCATTTT.

The CDR3 DNA sequence: TGTGCCAGCAGCCAATTGGTCCTAGCGGATACACAAGAGACCCAGTACTTC. This encodes CASSQLVLADTQETQYF. The chain recombines TRBV4-2 with TRBJ2-5; 7 positions agree with TRBD2. The CDR3 extends over 17 amino acids. Germline lookup yields CDR1 LGHNA and CDR2 YNFKEQ. The V and J ends lost 2 bases and 2 bases, in that order; junction bases with no gene match: 11.

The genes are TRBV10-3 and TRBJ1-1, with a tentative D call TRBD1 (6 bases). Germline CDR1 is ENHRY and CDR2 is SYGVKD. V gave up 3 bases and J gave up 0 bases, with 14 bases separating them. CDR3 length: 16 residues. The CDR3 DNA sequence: TGTGCCATCAGTGATACAAGGACAGCCATGAACACTGAAGCTTTCTTT. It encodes CAISDTRTAMNTEAFF.

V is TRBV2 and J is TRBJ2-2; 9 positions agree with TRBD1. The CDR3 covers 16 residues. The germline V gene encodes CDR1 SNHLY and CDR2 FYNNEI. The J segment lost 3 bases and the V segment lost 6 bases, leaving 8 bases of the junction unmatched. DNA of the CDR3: TGTGCCAGCAGGGCATGGACAGGGGTAGACACCGGGGAGCTGTTTTTT. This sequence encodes CASRAWTGVDTGELFF.

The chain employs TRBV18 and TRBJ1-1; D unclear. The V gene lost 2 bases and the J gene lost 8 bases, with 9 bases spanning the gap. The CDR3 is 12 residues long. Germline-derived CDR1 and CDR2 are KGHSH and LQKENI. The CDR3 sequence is CASSPGAIEAFF. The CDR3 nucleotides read TGTGCCAGCTCACCAGGCGCCATCGAAGCTTTCTTT.

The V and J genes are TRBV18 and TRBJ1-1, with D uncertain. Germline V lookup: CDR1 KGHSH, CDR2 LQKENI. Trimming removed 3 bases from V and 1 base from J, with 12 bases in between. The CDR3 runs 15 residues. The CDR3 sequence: CASSPGKARNTEAFF. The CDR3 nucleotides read TGTGCCAGCTCACCTGGTAAGGCGAGGAACACTGAAGCTTTCTTT. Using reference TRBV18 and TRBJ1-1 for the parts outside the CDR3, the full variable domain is NAGVMQNPRHLVRRRGQEARLRCSPMKGHSHVYWYRQLPEEGLKFMVYLQKENIIDESGMPKERFSAEFPKEGPSILRIQQVVRGDSAAYFCASSPGKARNTEAFFGQGTRLTVV.

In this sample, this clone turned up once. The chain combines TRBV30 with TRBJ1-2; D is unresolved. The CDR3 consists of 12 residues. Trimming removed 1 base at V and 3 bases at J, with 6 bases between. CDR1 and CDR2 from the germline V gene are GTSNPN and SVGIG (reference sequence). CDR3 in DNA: TGTGCCTGGAGTGACACCTACTATGGCTACACCTTC. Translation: CAWSDTYYGYTF.

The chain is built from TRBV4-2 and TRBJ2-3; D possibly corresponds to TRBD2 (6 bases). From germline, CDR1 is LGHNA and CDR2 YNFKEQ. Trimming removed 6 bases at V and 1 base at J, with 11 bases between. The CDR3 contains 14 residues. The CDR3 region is CASRRAGRTDTQYF. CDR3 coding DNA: TGTGCCAGCAGGCGGGCGGGGCGCACAGATACGCAGTATTTT.

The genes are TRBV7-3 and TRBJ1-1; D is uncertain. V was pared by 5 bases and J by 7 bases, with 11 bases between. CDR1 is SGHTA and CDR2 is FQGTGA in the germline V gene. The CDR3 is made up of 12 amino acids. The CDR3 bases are TGTGCCAGCAGCCACCCGACGGGTGAAGCTTTCTTT. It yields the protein CASSHPTGEAFF.

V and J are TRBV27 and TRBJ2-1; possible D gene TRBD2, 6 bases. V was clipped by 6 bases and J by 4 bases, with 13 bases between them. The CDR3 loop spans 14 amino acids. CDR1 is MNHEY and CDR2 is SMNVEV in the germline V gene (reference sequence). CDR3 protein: CASRRGFFYNEQFF. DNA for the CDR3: TGTGCCAGCAGACGGGGGTTTTTTTACAATGAGCAGTTCTTC.

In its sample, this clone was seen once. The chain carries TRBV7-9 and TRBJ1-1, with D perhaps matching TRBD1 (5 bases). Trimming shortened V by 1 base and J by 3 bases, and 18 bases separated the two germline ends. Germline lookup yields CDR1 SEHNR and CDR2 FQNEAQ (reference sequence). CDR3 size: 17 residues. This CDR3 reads CASSLEGWGFQDTEAFF. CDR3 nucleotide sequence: TGTGCCAGCAGCTTAGAGGGATGGGGGTTTCAGGACACTGAAGCTTTCTTT.

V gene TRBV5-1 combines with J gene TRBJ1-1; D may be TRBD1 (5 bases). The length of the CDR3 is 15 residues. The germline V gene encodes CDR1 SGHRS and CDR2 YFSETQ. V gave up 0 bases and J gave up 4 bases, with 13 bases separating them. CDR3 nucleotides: TGCGCCAGCAGCTTGGCTTTCGGGAGGGGCACTGAAGCTTTCTTT. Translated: CASSLAFGRGTEAFF.

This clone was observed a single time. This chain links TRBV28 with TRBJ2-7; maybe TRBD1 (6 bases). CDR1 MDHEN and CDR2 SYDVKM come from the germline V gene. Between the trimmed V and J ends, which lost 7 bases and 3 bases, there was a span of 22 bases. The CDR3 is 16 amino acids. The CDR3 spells CASKGPPGHQFYEQYF. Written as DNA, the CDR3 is TGTGCCAGCAAAGGTCCCCCGGGACACCAATTCTACGAGCAGTACTTC.

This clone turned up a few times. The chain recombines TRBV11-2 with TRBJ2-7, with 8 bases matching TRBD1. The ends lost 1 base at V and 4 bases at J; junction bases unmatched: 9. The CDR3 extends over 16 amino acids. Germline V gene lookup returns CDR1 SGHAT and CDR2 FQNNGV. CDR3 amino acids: CASSLVSGTGRYEQYF. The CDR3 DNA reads TGTGCCAGCAGCTTAGTTTCCGGGACAGGAAGGTACGAGCAGTACTTC.

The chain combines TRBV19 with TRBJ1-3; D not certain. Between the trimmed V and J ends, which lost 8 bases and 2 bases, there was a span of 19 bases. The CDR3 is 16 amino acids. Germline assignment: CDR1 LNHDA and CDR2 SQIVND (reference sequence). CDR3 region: CASRNSGVPAGNTIYF. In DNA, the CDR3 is TGTGCCAGTCGAAATAGCGGGGTTCCGGCTGGAAACACCATATATTTT.

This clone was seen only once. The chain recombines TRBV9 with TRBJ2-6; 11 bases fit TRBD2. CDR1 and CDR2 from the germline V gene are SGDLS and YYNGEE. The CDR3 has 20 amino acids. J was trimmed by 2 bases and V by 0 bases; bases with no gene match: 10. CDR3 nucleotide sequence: TGTGCCAGCAGCGTAGTTACACTAGCGGGAGATCTTCCTGGGGCCAACGTCCTGACTTTC. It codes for CASSVVTLAGDLPGANVLTF.

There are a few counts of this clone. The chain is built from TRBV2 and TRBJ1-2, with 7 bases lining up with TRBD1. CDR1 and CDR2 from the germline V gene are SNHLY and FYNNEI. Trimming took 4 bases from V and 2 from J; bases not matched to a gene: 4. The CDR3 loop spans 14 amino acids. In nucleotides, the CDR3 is TGTGCCAGCAGTGTACAGGGGACCAACTATGGCTACACCTTC. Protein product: CASSVQGTNYGYTF.